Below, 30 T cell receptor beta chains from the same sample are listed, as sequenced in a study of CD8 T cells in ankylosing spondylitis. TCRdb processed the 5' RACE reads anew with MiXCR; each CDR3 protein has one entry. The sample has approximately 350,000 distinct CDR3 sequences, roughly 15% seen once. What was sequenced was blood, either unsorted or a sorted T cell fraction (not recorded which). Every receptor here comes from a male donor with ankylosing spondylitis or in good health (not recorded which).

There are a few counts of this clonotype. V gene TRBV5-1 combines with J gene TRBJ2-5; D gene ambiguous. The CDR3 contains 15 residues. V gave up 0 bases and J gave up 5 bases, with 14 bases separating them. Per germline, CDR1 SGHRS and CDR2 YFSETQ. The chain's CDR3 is CASSLASTGPETQYF. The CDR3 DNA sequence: TGCGCCAGCAGCTTGGCCTCGACCGGCCCCGAGACCCAGTACTTC.

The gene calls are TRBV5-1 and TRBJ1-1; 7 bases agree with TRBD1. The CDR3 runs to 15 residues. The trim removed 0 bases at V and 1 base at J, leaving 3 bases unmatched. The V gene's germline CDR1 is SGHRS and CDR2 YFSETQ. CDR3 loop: CASSLDGTANTEAFF. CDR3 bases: TGCGCCAGCAGCTTGGATGGGACAGCGAACACTGAAGCTTTCTTT.

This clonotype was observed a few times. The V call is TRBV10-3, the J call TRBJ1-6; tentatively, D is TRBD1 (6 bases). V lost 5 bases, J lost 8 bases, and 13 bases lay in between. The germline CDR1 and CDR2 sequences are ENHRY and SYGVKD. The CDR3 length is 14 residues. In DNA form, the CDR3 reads TGTGCCATCAGTTTCGGGACAAAGGATTCACCCCTCCACTTT. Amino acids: CAISFGTKDSPLHF.

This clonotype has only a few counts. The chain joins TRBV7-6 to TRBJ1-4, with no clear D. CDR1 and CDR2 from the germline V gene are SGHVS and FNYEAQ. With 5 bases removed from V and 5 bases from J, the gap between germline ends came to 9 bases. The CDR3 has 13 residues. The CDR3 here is CASSPGGNEKLFF. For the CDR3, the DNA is TGTGCCAGCAGCCCAGGCGGCAATGAAAAACTGTTTTTT.

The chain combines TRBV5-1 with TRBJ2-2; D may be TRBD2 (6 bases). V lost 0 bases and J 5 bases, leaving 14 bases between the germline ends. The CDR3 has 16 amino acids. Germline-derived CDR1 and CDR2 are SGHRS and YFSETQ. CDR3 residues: CASSLVGGEVTGELFF. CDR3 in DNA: TGCGCCAGCAGCTTGGTGGGGGGAGAAGTTACCGGGGAGCTGTTTTTT.

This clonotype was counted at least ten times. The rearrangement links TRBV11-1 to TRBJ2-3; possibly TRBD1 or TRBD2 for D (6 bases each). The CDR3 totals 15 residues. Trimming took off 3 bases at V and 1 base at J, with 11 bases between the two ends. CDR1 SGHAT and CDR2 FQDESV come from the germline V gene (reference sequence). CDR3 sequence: CASSFEGGGTDTQYF. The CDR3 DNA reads TGTGCCAGCAGCTTTGAGGGGGGAGGCACAGATACGCAGTATTTT.

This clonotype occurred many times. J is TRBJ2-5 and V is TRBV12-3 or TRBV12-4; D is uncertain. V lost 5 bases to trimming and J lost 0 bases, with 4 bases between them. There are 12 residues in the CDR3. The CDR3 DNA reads TGTGCCAGCAGTGTCCACCAAGAGACCCAGTACTTC. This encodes CASSVHQETQYF.

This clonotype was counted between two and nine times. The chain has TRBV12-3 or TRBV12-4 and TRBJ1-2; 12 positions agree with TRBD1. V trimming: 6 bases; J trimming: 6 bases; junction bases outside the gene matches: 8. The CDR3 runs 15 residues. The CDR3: CASRARDRGQNGYTF. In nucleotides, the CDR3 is TGTGCCAGCAGGGCCCGGGACAGGGGGCAAAATGGCTACACCTTC.

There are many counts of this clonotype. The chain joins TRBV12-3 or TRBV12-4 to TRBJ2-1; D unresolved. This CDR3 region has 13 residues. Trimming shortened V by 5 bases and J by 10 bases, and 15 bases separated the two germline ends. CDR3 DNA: TGTGCCAGCAGTCCCAGAGGCCGTGGGGAGCAGTTCTTC. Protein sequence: CASSPRGRGEQFF.

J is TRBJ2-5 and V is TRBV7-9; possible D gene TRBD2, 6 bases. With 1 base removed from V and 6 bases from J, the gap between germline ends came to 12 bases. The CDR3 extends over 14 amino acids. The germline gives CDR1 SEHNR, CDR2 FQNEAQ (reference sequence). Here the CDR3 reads CASSLGQGGKTQYF. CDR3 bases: TGTGCCAGCAGCTTAGGGCAGGGCGGGAAGACCCAGTACTTC.

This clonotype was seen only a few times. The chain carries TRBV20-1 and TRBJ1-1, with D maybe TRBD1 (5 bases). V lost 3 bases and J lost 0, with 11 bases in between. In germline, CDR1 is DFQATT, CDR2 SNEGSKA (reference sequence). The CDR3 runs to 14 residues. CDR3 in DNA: TGCAGTGCTAGTGAAGACAGTCTGAACACTGAAGCTTTCTTT. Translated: CSASEDSLNTEAFF.

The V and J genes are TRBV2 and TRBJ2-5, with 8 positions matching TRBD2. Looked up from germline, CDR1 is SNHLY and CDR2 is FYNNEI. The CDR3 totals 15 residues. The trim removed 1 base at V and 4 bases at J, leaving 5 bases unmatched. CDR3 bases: TGTGCCAGCAGTGAAGTCATCGGGGGGGCAGAGACCCAGTACTTC. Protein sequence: CASSEVIGGAETQYF.

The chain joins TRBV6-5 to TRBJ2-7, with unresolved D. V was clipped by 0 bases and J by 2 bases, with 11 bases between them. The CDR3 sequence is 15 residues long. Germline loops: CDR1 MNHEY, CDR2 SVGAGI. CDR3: CASSYSPAQTYEQYF. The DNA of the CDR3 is TGTGCCAGCAGTTACTCGCCAGCCCAAACCTACGAGCAGTACTTC.

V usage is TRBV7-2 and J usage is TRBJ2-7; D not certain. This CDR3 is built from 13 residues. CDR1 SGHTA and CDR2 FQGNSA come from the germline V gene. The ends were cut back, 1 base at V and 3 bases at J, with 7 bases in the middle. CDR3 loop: CASSLGVLYEQYF. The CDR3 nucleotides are TGTGCCAGCAGCTTAGGTGTGCTCTACGAGCAGTACTTC.

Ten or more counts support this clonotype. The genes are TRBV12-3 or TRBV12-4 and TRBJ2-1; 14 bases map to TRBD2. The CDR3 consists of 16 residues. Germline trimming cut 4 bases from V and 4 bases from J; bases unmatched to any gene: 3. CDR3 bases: TGTGCCAGCAGTTCCCGGACTAGCGGGGGGTACAATGAGCAGTTCTTC. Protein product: CASSSRTSGGYNEQFF.

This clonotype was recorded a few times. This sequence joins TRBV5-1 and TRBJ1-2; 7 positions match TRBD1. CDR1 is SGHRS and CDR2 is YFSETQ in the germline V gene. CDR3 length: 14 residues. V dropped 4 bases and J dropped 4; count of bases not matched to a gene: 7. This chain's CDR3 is CASSTGQVLYGYTF. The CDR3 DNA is TGCGCCAGCAGCACAGGACAGGTTCTCTATGGCTACACCTTC.

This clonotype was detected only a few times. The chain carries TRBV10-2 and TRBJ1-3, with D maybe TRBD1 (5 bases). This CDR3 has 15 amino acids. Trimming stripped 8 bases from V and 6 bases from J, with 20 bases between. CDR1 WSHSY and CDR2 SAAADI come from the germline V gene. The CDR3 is CASSDQGGPANTIYF. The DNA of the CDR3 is TGCGCCAGCTCGGATCAGGGCGGACCTGCAAACACCATATATTTT.

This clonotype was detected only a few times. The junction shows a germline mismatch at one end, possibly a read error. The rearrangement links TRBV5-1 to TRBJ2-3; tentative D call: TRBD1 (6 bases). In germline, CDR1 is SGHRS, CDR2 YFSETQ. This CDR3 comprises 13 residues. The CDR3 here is CASRLGARDTQYF. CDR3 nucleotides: TGCGCCAGCAGATTGGGGGCGAGGGATACGCAGTATTTT.

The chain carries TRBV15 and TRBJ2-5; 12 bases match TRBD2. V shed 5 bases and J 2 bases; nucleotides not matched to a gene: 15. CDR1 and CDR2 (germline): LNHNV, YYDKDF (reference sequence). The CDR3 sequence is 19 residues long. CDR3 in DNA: TGTGCCACCAGCGCCGGACTAGCGGGGCTTTTACTTCCTCAAGAGACCCAGTACTTC. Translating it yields CATSAGLAGLLLPQETQYF.

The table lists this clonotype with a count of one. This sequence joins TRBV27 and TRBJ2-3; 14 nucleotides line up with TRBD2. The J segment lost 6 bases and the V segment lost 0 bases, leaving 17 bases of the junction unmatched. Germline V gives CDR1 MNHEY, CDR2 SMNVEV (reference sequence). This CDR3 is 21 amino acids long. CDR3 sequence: CASSLSIKRGLAGASQDTQYF. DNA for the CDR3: TGTGCCAGCAGTTTATCGATTAAAAGGGGACTAGCGGGAGCCTCACAGGATACGCAGTATTTT.

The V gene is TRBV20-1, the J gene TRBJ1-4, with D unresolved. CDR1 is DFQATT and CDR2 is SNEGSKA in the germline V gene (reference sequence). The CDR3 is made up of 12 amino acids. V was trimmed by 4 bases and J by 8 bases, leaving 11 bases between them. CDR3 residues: CSAMVVDEKLFF. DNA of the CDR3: TGCAGTGCTATGGTGGTTGACGAAAAACTGTTTTTT.

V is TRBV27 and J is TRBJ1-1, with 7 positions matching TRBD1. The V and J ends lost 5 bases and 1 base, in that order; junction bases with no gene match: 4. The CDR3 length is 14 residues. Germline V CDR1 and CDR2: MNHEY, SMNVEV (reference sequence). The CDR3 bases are TGTGCCAGCAGTCCGGGACAGACGAACACTGAAGCTTTCTTT. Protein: CASSPGQTNTEAFF.

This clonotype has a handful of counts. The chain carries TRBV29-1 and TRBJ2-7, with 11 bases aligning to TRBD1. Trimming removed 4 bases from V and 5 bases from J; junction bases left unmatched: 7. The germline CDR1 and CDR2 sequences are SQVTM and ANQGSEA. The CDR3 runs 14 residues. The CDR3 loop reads CSVAGGQGAHEQYF. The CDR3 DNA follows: TGCAGCGTTGCAGGAGGACAGGGGGCCCACGAGCAGTACTTC.

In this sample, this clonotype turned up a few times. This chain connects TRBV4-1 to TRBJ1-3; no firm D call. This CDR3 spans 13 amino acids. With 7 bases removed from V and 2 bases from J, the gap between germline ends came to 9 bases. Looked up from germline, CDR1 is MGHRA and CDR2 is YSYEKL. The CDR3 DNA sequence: TGCGCCAGCATATTTAAGGCTGGAAACACCATATATTTT. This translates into CASIFKAGNTIYF.

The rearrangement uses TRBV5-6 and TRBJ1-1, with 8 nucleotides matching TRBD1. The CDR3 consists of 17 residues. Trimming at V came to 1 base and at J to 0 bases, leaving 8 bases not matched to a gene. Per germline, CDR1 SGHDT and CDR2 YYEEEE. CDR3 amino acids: CASSLLATGDMNTEAFF. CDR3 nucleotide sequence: TGTGCCAGCAGCTTGTTGGCGACAGGGGACATGAACACTGAAGCTTTCTTT.

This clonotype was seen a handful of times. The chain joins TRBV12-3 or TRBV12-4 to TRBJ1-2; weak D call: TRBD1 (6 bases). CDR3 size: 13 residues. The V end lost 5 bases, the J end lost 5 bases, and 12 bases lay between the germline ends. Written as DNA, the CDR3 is TGTGCCAGCAGTCCAGGGGCTCGATATGGCTACACCTTC. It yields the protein CASSPGARYGYTF.

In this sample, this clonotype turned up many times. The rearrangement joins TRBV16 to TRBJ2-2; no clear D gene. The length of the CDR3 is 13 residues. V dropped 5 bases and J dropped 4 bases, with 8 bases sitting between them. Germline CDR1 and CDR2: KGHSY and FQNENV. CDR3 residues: CASSSRATGELFF. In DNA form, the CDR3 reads TGTGCCAGCAGCTCACGGGCCACCGGGGAGCTGTTTTTT.

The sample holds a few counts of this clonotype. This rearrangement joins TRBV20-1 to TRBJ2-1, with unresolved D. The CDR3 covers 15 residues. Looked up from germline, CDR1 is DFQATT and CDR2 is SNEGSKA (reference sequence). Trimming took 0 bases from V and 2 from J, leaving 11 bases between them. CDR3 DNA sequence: TGCAGTGCTAGAGATAACCACCAACCCTACAATGAGCAGTTCTTC. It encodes CSARDNHQPYNEQFF.

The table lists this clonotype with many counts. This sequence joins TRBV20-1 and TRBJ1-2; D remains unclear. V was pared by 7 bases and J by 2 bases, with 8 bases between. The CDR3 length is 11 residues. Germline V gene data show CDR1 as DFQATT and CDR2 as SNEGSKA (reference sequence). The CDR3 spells CSVVGNYGYTF. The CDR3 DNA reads TGCAGTGTAGTGGGAAACTATGGCTACACCTTC.

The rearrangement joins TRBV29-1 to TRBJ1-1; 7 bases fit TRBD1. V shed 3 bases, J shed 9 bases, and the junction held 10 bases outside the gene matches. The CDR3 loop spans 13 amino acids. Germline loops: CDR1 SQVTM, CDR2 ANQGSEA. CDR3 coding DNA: TGCAGCGTTGAGACAAGACAGGGAGGGAAAGCTTTCTTT. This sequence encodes CSVETRQGGKAFF.